What follows is one T cell receptor (beta chain) and its context. Its matching antigen is unknown. The ends were cut back, 5 bases at V and 7 bases at J, with 18 bases in the middle. Germline CDR1 and CDR2: SEHNR and FQNEAQ (reference sequence). The CDR3 runs 15 residues. At both of two time points, 6 to 7 milliliters of peripheral blood were drawn. The data originate from a study of prognosis after radiotherapy for stage I lung cancer. Overall study: Distant metastases struck a few patients a median of roughly 7 months after radiotherapy; about 15 showed no significant progression. Overall study findings and caveats: Unique TCR clones declined after stereotactic body radiation therapy, from a median around 9,500 to 6,500. Reportedly, metastasis status was linked to differences in TRBV and TRBJ usage frequencies.

Genomic DNA provided the template from which TCR beta CDR3 was amplified by two-round multiplex PCR. Gene-specific primers for each TRBV and TRBJ gene drove first-round PCR. Each CDR3 protein is one row after TCRdb ran MiXCR on the multiplex PCR reads. This repertoire shows roughly 30,000 distinct CDR3 sequences, around 38% found once; its top ten account for roughly a third. The clonotype was recovered from a donor aged 50 or older with non-small cell lung cancer. Sequenced material: PBMCs, taken before or after stereotactic body radiation therapy (not recorded which). The gene calls are TRBV7-9 and TRBJ2-1; D possibly corresponds to TRBD2 (6 bases). The CDR3 loop is CASSPLSGGKNEQFF. The CDR3 DNA reads TGTGCCAGCAGCCCGCTGTCTGGGGGGAAAAATGAGCAGTTCTTC.